This T cell receptor beta chain was identified in a study of blood T cell repertoires in COVID-19. Here immunoSEQ multiplex PCR was the method, and the copy in TCRdb shows in-frame clones only, minus some. The sample has under 150,000 clones, 65% to 85% seen once; the top ten hold under 2.5%. Germline loops: CDR1 KGHSH, CDR2 LQKENI. V was shortened by 3 bases and J by 4 bases, with 12 bases between the two germline ends. The CDR3 length is 15 residues. The receptor comes from a man aged 70-80 years with acute or convalescent COVID-19. The sequenced sample was peripheral blood. The chain uses TRBV18 and TRBJ1-4; TRBD1 is a possible D gene (6 bases). CDR3 protein: CASSPSRDNNEKLFF. DNA of the CDR3: TGTGCCAGCTCACCGTCCCGGGACAATAATGAAAAACTGTTTTTT.